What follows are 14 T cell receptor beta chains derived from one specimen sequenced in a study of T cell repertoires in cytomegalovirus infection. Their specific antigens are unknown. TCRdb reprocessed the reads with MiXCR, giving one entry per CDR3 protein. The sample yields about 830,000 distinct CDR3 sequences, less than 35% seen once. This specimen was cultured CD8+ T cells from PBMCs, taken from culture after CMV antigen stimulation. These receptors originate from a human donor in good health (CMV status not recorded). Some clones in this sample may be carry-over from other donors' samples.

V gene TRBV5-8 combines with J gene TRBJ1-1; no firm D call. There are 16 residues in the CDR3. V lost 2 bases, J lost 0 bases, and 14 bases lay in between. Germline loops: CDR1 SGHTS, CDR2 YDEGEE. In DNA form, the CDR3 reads TGTGCCAGCAGCTTCGGGAATCCACTAATGAACACTGAAGCTTTCTTT. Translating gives CASSFGNPLMNTEAFF.

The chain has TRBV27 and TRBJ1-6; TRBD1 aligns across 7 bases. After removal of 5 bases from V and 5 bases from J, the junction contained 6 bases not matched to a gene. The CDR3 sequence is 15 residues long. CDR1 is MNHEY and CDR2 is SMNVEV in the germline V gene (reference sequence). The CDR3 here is CASSLRDRDNSPLHF. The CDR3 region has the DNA TGTGCCAGCAGTCTCCGGGACAGAGATAATTCACCCCTCCACTTT.

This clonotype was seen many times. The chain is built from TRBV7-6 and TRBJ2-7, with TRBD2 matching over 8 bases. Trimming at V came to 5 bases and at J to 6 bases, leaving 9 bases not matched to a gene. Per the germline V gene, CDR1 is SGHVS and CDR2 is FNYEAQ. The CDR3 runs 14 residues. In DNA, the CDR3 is TGTGCCAGCAGCCCAAGCGGGGGTTTCCGCGAGCAGTACTTC. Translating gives CASSPSGGFREQYF.

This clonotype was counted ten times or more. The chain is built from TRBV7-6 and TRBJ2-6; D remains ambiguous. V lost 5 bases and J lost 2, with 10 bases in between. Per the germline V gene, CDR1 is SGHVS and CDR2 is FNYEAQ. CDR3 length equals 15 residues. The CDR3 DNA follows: TGTGCCAGCAGCCTTAGGGATGCTGGGGCCAACGTCCTGACTTTC. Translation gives CASSLRDAGANVLTF.

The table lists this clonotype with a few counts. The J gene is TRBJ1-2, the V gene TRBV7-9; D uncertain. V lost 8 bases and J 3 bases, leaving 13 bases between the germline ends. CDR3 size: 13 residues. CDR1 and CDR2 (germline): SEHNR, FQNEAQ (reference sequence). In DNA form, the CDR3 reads TGTGCCAGCCGTAGCGGGGTTGACTATGGCTACACCTTC. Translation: CASRSGVDYGYTF.

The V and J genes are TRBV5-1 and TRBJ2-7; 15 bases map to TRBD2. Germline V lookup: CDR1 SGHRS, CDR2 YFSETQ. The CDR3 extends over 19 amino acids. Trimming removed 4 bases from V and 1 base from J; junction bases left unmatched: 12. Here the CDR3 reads CASSLTGTSGGSASYEQYF. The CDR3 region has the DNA TGCGCCAGCAGCCTGACCGGGACTAGCGGGGGGTCCGCGTCCTACGAGCAGTACTTC. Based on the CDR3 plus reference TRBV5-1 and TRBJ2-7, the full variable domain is KAGVTQTPRYLIKTRGQQVTLSCSPISGHRSVSWYQQTPGQGLQFLFEYFSETQRNKGNFPGRFSGRQFSNSRSEMNVSTLELGDSALYLCASSLTGTSGGSASYEQYFGPGTRLTVT.

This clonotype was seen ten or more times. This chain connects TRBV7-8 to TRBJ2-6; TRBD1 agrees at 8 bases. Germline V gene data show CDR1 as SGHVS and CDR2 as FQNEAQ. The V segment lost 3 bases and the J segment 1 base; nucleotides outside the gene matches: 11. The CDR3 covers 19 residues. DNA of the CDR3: TGTGCCAGCAGCTTTACAAACAGGGGGGCCATTTCTGGGGCCAACGTCCTGACTTTC. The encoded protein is CASSFTNRGAISGANVLTF.

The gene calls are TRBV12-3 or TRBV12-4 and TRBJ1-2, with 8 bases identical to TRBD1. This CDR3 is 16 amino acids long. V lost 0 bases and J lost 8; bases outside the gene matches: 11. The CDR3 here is CASSLARTGISYGYTF. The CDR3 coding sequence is TGTGCCAGCAGTTTAGCCAGGACAGGGATCTCTTACGGCTACACCTTC.

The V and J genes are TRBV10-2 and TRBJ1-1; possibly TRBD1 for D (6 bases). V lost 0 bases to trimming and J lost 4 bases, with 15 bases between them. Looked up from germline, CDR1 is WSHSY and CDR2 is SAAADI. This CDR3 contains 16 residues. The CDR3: CASSESMRSTGTEAFF. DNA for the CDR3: TGCGCCAGCAGTGAGTCTATGCGTTCGACAGGCACTGAAGCTTTCTTT.

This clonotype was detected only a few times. CDR3 DNA sequence: TGCAGTGCTAGAGAACCGGGACAGGGCACGTACAATGAGCAGTTCTTC. Protein product: CSAREPGQGTYNEQFF. The chain employs TRBV20-1 and TRBJ2-1; TRBD1 matches at 9 bases. J lost 4 bases, V lost 0 bases, and 7 bases had no gene match. Germline V gene sequence: CDR1 DFQATT, CDR2 SNEGSKA (reference sequence). The CDR3 contains 16 residues.

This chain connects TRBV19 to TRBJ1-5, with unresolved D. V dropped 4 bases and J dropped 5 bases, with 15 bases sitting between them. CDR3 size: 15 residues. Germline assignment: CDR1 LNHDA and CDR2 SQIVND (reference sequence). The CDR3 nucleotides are TGTGCCAGTAGTAGGGCCAGCGCCATTCATCAGCCCCAGCATTTT. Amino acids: CASSRASAIHQPQHF.

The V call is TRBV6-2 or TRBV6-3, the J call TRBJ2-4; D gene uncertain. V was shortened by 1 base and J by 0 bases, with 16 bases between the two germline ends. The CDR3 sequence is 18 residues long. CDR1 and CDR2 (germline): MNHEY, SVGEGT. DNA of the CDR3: TGTGCCAGCAGTTACTTGTCTCCTGCCGTCCTAGCCAAAAACATTCAGTACTTC. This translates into CASSYLSPAVLAKNIQYF.

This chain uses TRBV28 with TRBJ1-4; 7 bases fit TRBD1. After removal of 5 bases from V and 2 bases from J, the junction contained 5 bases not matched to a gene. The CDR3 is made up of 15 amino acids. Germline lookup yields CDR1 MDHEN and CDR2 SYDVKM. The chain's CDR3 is CASSRARGTNEKLFF. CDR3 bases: TGTGCCAGCAGTCGTGCCAGGGGGACTAATGAAAAACTGTTTTTT. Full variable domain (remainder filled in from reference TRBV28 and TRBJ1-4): DVKVTQSSRYLVKRTGEKVFLECVQDMDHENMFWYRQDPGLGLRLIYFSYDVKMKEKGDIPEGYSVSREKKERFSLILESASTNQTSMYLCASSRARGTNEKLFFGSGTQLSVL.

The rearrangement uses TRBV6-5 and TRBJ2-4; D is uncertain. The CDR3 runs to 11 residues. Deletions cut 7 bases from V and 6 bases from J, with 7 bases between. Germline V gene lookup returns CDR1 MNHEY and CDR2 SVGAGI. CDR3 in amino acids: CASMVGNIQYF. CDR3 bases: TGTGCCAGCATGGTCGGAAACATTCAGTACTTC.